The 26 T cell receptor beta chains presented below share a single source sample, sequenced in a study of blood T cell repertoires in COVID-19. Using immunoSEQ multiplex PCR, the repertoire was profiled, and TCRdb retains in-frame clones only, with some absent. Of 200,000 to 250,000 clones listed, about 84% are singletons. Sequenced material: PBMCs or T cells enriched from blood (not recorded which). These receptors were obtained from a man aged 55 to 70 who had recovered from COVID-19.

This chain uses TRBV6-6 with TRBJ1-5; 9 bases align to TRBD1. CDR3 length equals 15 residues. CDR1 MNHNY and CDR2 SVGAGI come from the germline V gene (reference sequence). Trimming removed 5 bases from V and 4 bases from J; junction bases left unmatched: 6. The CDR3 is CASSPSGQGNQPQHF. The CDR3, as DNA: TGTGCCAGCAGTCCCTCGGGACAGGGAAATCAGCCCCAGCATTTT.

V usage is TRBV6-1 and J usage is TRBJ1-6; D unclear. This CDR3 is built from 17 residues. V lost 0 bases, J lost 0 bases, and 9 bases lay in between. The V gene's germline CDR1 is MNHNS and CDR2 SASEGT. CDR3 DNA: TGTGCCAGCAGTGAAGCTCTAGCGAGCTCCTATAATTCACCCCTCCACTTT. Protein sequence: CASSEALASSYNSPLHF.

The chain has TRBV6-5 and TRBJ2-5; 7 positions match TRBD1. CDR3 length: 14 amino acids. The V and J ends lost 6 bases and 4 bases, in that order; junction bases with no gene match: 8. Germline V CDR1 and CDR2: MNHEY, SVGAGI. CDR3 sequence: CASRSTGVGETQYF. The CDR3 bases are TGTGCCAGCAGATCAACAGGGGTCGGAGAGACCCAGTACTTC.

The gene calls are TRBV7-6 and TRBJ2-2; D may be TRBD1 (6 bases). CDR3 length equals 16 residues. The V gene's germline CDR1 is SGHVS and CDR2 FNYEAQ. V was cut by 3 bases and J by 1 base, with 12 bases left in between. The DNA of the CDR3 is TGTGCCAGCAGCTTTCTCACAGGGTGGAACACCGGGGAGCTGTTTTTT. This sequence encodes CASSFLTGWNTGELFF.

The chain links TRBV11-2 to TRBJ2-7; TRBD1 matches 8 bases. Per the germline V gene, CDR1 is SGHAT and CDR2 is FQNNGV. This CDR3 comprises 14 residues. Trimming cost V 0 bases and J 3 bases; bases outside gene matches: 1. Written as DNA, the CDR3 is TGTGCCAGCAGCTTAGATGGACAGGGCTACGAGCAGTACTTC. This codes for CASSLDGQGYEQYF. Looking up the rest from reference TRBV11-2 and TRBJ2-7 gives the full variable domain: EAGVAQSPRYKIIEKRQSVAFWCNPISGHATLYWYQQILGQGPKLLIQFQNNGVVDDSQLPKDRFSAERLKGVDSTLKIQPAKLEDSAVYLCASSLDGQGYEQYFGPGTRLTVT.

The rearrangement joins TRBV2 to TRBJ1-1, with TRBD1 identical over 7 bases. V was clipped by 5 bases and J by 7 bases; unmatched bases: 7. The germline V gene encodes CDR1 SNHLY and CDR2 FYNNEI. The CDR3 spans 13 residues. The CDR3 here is CASSPPGQVEAFF. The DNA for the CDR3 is TGTGCCAGCAGTCCACCCGGACAGGTTGAAGCTTTCTTT.

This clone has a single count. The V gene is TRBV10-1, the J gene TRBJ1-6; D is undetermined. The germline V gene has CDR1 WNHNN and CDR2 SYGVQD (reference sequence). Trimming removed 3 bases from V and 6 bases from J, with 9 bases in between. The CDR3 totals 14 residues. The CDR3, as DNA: TGCGCCAGCAGTGAAAGTGGCTTTAATTCACCCCTCCACTTT. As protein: CASSESGFNSPLHF.

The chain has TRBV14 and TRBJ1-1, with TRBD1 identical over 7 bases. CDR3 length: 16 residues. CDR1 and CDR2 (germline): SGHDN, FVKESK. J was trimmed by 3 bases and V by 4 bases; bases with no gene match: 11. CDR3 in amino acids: CASSPNLRQGHTEAFF. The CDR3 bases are TGTGCCAGCAGCCCCAACTTAAGACAGGGTCACACTGAAGCTTTCTTT. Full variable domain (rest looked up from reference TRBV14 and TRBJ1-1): EAGVTQFPSHSVIEKGQTVTLRCDPISGHDNLYWYRRVMGKEIKFLLHFVKESKQDESGMPNNRFLAERTGGTYSTLKVQPAELEDSGVYFCASSPNLRQGHTEAFFGQGTRLTVV.

CDR3 sequence (DNA): TGTGCCAGCAGCCTCGACAGGGATCTTGGCTACACCTTC. Amino acids: CASSLDRDLGYTF. This chain connects TRBV11-2 to TRBJ1-2; 7 positions match TRBD1. Unmatched junction bases numbered 7, after V lost 5 bases and J lost 7 bases. Germline loops: CDR1 SGHAT, CDR2 FQNNGV. The CDR3 length is 13 residues.

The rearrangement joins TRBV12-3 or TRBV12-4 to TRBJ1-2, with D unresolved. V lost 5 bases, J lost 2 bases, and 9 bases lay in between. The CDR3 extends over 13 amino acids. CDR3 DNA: TGTGCCAGCAGTCTCGGGAAAAACTATGGCTACACCTTC. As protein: CASSLGKNYGYTF.

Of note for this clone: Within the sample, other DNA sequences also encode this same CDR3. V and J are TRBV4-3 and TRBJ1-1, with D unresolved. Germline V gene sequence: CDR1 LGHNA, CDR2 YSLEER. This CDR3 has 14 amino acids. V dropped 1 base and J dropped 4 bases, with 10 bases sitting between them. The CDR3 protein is CASSQGIRGTEAFF. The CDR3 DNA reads TGCGCCAGCAGCCAAGGTATTAGAGGCACTGAAGCTTTCTTT.

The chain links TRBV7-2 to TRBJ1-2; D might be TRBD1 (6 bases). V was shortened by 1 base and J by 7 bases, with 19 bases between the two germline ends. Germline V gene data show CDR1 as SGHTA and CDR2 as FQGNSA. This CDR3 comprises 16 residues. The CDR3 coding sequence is TGTGCCAGCAGCTTAGGGGGTCCGTCCAGGGGAGTTGGCTACACCTTC. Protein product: CASSLGGPSRGVGYTF.

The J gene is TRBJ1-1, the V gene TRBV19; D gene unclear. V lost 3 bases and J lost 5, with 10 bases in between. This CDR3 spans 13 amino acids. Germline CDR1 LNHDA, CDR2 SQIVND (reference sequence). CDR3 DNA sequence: TGTGCCAGTAGTATGGCTTCTGTTACTGAAGCTTTCTTT. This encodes CASSMASVTEAFF.

The CDR3 reads CASSSSAGGNYGYTF. CDR3 DNA sequence: TGTGCCAGCTCATCCTCGGCGGGGGGGAACTATGGCTACACCTTC. The V call is TRBV18, the J call TRBJ1-2; D is perhaps TRBD1 (5 bases). In germline, CDR1 is KGHSH, CDR2 LQKENI. Deletions cut 5 bases from V and 2 bases from J, with 15 bases between. The CDR3 is 15 amino acids.

This CDR3 is CASSKGQGLGYTF. CDR3 DNA: TGTGCCAGCAGCAAGGGACAGGGCCTTGGCTACACCTTC. The V and J genes are TRBV2 and TRBJ1-2; 9 bases match TRBD1. The CDR3 is made up of 13 amino acids. The V gene's germline CDR1 is SNHLY and CDR2 FYNNEI. Unmatched junction bases numbered 6, after V lost 6 bases and J lost 7 bases.

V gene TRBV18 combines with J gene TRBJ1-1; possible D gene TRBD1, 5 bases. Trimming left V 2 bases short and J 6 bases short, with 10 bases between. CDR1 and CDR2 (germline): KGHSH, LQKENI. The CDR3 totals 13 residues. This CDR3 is CASSPETAAEAFF. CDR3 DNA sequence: TGTGCCAGCTCACCAGAGACAGCAGCTGAAGCTTTCTTT.

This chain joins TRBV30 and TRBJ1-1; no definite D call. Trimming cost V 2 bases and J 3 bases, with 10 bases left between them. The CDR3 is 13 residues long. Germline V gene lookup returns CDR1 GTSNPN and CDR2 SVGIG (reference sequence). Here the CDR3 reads CAWSFGVDTEAFF. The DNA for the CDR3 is TGTGCCTGGAGTTTCGGGGTGGACACTGAAGCTTTCTTT.

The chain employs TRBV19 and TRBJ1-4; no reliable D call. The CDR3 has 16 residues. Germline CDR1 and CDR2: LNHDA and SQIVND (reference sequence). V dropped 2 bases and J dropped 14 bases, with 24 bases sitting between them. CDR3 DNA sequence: TGTGCCAGTAGTATAATGGTGAGCGCTCCCCAATCGTTGCTGTTTTTT. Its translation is CASSIMVSAPQSLLFF. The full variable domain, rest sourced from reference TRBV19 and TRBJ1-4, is DGGITQSPKYLFRKEGQNVTLSCEQNLNHDAMYWYRQDPGQGLRLIYYSQIVNDFQKGDIAEGYSVSREKKESFPLTVTSAQKNPTAFYLCASSIMVSAPQSLLFFGSGTQLSVL.

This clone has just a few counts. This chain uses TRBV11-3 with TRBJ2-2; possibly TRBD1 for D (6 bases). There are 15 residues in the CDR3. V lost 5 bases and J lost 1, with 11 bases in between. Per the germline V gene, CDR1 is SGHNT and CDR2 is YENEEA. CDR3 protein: CASSNRAMNTGELFF. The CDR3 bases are TGTGCCAGCAGCAACAGGGCTATGAACACCGGGGAGCTGTTTTTT.

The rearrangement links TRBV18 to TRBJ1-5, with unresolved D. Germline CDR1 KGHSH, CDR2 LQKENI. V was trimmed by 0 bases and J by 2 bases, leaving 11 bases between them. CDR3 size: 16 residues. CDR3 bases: TGTGCCAGCTCACCACCCGGGGTCACGGGCAATCAGCCCCAGCATTTT. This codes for CASSPPGVTGNQPQHF.

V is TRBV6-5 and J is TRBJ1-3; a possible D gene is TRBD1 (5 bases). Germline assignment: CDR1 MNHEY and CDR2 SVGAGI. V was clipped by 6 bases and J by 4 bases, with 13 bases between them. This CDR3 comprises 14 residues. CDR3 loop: CASSQQGEGNTIYF. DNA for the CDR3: TGTGCCAGCAGCCAGCAGGGTGAAGGAAACACCATATATTTT.

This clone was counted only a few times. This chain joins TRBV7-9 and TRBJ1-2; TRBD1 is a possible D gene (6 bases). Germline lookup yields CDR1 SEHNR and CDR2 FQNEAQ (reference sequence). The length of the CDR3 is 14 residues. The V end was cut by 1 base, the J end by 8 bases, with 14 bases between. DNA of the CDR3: TGTGCCAGCAGCTTAGAAATCCCAGGGGACGGCTACACCTTC. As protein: CASSLEIPGDGYTF.

CDR3 DNA sequence: TGTGCCAGCGCTACAGGGGGAGGCTATGGCTACACCTTC. The encoded protein is CASATGGGYGYTF. This rearrangement joins TRBV18 to TRBJ1-2, with 8 bases matching TRBD1. Germline values: CDR1 KGHSH, CDR2 LQKENI. The CDR3 contains 13 residues. The V gene end was trimmed by 8 bases and the J gene end by 4 bases; junction bases not matched to a gene: 6.

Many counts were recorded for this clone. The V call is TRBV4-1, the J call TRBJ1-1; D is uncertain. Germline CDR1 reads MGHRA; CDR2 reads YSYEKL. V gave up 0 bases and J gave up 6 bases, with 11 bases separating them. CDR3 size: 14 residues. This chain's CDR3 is CASSQEPGRPEAFF. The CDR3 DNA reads TGCGCCAGCAGCCAAGAGCCGGGGAGGCCTGAAGCTTTCTTT.

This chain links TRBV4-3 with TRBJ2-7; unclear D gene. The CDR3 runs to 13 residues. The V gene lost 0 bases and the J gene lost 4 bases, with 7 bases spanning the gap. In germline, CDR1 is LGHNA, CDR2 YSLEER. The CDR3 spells CASSQESGYEQYF. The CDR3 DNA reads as TGCGCCAGCAGCCAAGAGTCGGGTTACGAGCAGTACTTC.

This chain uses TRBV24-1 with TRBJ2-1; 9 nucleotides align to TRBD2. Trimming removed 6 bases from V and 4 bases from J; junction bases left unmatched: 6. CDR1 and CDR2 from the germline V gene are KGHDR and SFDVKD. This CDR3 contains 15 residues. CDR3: CATSKTSGGYNEQFF. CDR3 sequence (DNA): TGTGCCACCAGTAAGACTAGCGGAGGATACAATGAGCAGTTCTTC.